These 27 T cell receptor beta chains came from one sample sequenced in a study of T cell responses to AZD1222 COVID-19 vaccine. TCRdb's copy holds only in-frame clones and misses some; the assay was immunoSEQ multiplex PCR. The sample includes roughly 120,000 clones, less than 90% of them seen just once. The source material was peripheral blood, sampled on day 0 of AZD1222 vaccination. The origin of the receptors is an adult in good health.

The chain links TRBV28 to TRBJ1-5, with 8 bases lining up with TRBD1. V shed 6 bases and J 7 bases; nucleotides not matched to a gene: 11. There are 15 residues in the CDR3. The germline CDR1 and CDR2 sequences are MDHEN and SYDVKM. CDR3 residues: CASSQKGQGRQPQHF. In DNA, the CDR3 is TGTGCCAGCAGCCAGAAAGGACAGGGACGACAGCCCCAGCATTTT.

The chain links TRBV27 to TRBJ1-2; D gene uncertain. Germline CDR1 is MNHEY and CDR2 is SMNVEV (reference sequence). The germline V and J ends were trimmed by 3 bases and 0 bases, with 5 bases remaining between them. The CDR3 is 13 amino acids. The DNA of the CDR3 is TGTGCCAGCAGTTTGAGTTCTAACTATGGCTACACCTTC. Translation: CASSLSSNYGYTF.

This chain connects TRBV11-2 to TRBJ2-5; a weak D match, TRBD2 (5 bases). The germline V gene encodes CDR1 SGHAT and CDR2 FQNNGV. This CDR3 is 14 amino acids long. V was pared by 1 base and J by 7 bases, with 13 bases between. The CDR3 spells CASSLGGRRGTQYF. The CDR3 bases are TGTGCCAGCAGCTTAGGTGGGCGACGGGGGACCCAGTACTTC.

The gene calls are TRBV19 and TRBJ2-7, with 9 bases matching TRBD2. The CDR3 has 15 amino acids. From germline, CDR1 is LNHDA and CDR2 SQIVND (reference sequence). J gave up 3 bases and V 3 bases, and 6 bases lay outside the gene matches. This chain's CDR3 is CASSIFAAGGYEQYF. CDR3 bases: TGTGCCAGTAGTATTTTTGCAGCGGGGGGCTACGAGCAGTACTTC.

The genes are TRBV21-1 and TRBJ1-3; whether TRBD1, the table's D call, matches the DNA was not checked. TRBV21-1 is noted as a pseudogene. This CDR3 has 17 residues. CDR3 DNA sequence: TGTGCCAGCAGCAAAGCGCTTTGGGGACAAAATGGAAACACCATATATTTT. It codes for CASSKALWGQNGNTIYF.

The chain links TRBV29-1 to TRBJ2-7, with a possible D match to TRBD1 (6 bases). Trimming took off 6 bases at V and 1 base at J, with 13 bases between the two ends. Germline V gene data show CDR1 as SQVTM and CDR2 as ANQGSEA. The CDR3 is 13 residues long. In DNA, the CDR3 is TGCAGCGTGAGGACCGGGACATCCTACGAGCAGTACTTC. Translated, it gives CSVRTGTSYEQYF.

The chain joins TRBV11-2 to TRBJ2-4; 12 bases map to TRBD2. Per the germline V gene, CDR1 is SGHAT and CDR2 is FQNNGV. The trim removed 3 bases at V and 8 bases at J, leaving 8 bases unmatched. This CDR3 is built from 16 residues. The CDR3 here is CASSFGLAGLRDIQYF. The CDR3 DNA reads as TGTGCCAGCAGCTTCGGACTAGCGGGATTAAGGGACATTCAGTACTTC.

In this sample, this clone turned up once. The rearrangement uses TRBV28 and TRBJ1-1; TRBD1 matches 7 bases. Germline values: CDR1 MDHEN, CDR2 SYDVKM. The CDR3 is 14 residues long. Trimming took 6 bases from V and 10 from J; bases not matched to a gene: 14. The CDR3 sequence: CASSPIEGARTAFF. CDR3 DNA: TGTGCCAGCAGCCCGATCGAGGGGGCCCGGACAGCTTTCTTT.

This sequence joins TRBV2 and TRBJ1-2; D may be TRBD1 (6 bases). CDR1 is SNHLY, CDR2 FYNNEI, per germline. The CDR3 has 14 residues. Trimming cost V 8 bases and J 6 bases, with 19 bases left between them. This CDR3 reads CASGGAGGSDGYTF. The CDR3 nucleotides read TGTGCCAGCGGGGGCGCGGGGGGCTCGGATGGCTACACCTTC.

The CDR3 DNA sequence: TGTGCCAGCAGTGAACGGGGGGCAGGGGCCAACGAGCAGTACTTC. It translates to CASSERGAGANEQYF. The chain uses TRBV6-1 and TRBJ2-7, with a weak D call TRBD2 (7 bases). V lost 2 bases, J lost 5 bases, and 16 bases lay in between. The CDR3 loop spans 15 amino acids. CDR1 and CDR2 (germline): MNHNS, SASEGT.

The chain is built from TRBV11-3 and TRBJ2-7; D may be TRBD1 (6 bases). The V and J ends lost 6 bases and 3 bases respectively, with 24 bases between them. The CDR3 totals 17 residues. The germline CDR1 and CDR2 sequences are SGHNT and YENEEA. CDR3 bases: TGTGCCAGCAGTTTTGCAGGGGCGTCGGGGCTAAACTACGAGCAGTACTTC. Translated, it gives CASSFAGASGLNYEQYF.

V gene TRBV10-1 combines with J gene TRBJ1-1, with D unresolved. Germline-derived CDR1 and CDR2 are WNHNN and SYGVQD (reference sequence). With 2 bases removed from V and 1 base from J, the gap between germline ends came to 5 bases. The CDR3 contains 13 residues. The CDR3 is CASSERPNTEAFF. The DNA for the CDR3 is TGCGCCAGCAGTGAGCGGCCGAACACTGAAGCTTTCTTT.

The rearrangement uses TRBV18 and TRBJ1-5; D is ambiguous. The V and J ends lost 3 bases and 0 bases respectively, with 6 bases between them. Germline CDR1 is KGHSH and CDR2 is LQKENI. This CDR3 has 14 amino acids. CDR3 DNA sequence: TGTGCCAGCTCACCGGGGAGTAGCAATCAGCCCCAGCATTTT. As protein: CASSPGSSNQPQHF.

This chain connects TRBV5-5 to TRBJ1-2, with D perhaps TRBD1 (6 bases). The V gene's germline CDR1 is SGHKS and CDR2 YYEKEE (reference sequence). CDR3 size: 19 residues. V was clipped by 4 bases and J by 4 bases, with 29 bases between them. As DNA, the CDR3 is TGTGCCAGCAGCGCCTTAACGGGGGGCTCAAACCACCTCTCCTATGGCTACACCTTC. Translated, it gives CASSALTGGSNHLSYGYTF.

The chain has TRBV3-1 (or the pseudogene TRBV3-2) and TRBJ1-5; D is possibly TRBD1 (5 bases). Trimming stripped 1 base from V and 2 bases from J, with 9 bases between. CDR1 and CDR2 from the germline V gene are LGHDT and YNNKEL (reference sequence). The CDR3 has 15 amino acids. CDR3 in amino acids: CASSQGGYGNQPQHF. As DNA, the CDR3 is TGTGCCAGCAGCCAAGGGGGCTACGGCAATCAGCCCCAGCATTTT.

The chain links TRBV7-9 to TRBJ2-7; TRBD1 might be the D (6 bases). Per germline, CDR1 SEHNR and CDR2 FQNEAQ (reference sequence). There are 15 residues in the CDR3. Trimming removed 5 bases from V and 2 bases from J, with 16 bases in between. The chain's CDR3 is CASSPRQAPAYEQYF. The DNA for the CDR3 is TGTGCCAGCAGCCCGAGACAGGCCCCCGCCTACGAGCAGTACTTC.

For the CDR3, the DNA is TGTGCCAGTAGCGCGAACACCGGGGAGCTGTTTTTT. This codes for CASSANTGELFF. The rearrangement joins TRBV19 to TRBJ2-2; D ambiguous. There are 12 residues in the CDR3. In germline, CDR1 is LNHDA, CDR2 SQIVND (reference sequence). V was cut by 6 bases and J by 0 bases, with 2 bases left in between.

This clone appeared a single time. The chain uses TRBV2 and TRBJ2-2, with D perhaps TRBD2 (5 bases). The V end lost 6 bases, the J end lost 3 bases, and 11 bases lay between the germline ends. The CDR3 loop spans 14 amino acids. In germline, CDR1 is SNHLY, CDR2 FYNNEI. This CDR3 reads CASSPGIYTGELFF. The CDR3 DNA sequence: TGTGCCAGCAGCCCCGGGATTTACACCGGGGAGCTGTTTTTT. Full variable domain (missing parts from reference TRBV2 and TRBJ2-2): EPEVTQTPSHQVTQMGQEVILRCVPISNHLYFYWYRQILGQKVEFLVSFYNNEISEKSEIFDDQFSVERPDGSNFTLKIRSTKLEDSAMYFCASSPGIYTGELFFGEGSRLTVL.

CDR3 DNA: TGTGCCAGCAGTCCCCATGGCAGCCGATCTAACTATGGCTACACCTTC. Translating gives CASSPHGSRSNYGYTF. The rearrangement links TRBV27 to TRBJ1-2; unclear D gene. The V and J ends lost 5 bases and 0 bases respectively, with 16 bases between them. The length of the CDR3 is 16 residues. Germline values: CDR1 MNHEY, CDR2 SMNVEV (reference sequence).

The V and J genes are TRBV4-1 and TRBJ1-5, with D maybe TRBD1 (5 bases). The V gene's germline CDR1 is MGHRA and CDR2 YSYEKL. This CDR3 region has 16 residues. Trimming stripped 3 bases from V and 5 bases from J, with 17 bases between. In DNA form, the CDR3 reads TGCGCCAGCAGCCACCTCCCGGCCAGGGCGGATCAGCCCCAGCATTTT. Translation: CASSHLPARADQPQHF.

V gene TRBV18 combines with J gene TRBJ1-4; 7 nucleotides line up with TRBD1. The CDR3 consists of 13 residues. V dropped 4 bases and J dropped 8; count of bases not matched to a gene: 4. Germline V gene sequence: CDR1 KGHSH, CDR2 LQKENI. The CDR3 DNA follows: TGTGCCAGCTCACAAGGGGGCGAGGAAAAACTGTTTTTT. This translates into CASSQGGEEKLFF.

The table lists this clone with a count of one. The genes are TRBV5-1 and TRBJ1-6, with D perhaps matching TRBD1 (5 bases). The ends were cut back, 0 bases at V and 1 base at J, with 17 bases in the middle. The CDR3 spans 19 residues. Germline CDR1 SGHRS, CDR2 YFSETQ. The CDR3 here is CASSLEGALSRSYNSPLHF. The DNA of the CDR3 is TGCGCCAGCAGCTTGGAAGGGGCCCTGAGCAGGTCCTATAATTCACCCCTCCACTTT.

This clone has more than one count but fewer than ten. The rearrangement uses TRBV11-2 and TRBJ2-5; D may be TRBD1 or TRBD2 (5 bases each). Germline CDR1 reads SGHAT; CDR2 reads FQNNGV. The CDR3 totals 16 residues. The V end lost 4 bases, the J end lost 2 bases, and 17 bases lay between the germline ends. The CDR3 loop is CASSSPWDGGQETQYF. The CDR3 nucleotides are TGTGCCAGCAGCTCACCCTGGGACGGCGGACAAGAGACCCAGTACTTC.

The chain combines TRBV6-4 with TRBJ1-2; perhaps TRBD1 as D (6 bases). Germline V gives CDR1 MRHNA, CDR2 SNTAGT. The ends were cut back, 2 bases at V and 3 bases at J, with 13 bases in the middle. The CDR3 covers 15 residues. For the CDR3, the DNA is TGTGCCAGCAGTGACCTCCCAGGGGAGGACTATGGCTACACCTTC. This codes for CASSDLPGEDYGYTF.

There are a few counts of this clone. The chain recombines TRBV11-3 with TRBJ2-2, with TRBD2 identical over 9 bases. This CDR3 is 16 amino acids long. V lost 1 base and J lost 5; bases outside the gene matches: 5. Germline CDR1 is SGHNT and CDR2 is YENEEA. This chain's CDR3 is CASSLGLAVGTGELFF. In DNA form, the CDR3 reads TGTGCCAGCAGCTTAGGACTAGCGGTGGGGACCGGGGAGCTGTTTTTT.

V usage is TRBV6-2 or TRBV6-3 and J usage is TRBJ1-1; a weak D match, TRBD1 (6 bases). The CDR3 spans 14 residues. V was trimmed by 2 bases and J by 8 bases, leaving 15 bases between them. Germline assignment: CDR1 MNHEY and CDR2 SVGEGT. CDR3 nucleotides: TGTGCCAGCAGTTACGGGGGGCGGCGGCTGGAAGCTTTCTTT. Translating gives CASSYGGRRLEAFF.

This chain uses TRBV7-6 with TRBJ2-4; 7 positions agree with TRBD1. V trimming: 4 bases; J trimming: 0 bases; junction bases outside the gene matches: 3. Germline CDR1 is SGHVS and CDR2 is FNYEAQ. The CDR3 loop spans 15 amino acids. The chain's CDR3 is CASSSGGLAKNIQYF. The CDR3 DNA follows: TGTGCCAGCAGCTCAGGGGGTCTAGCCAAAAACATTCAGTACTTC.